This T cell receptor (beta chain) was identified in a study of blood T cell repertoires in COVID-19 (dated by TCRdb to 2018 to 2021). About the investigation overall: Collaborator samples came from the United States, Italy and Spain and covered acute and convalescent phases of COVID-19. The sample metadata nearly always contained a de-identified subject ID, COVID-19 status, age in years and sex. The dataset comprised deeply sampled blood TCRbeta repertoires from subjects exposed to, actively infected with, or recovered from COVID-19. HLA class I and class II types, where available, came from metadata supplied by the sample provider rather than from assay-based typing. The material from the prospective study consisted of cDNA or gDNA derived from T cells, B-cell-depleted T cells, or PBMCs. The repertoires were made available in a free public database intended to serve as a resource for research on the immune response to SARS-CoV-2. Samples were obtained from the ongoing ImmuneRACE study (first 160 participants) and from 1,000 to 1,500 subjects provided by 6 global collaborators.

Overall results and qualifications from the work: How much clinical and demographic metadata was included differed by source and by participant, and the metadata was provided uncurated.

Comments on this clone: It lacks a known antigen. Base quality data are lacking; no much larger clone is found one base away.

The collaborating institutions used their own protocols to collect whole blood in K2EDTA tubes. For TCRbeta analysis, collaborators shipped samples in one of three forms: frozen whole blood, isolated PBMCs, or DNA extracted from either of those sample types. TCRbeta CDR3 regions were amplified from genomic DNA using the immunoSEQ Assay, a bias-controlled multiplex PCR. The original pipeline was this. Nucleated cell counts per sample were estimated from amplification of reference gene primers within the assay. To quantify the absolute abundance of each unique TCRbeta CDR3 rearrangement, sequence reads were collapsed and filtered. For each sample, productive Simpson clonality was calculated as the square root of Simpson's diversity index over productive rearrangements. TCRdb provides this immuneACCESS table in a form limited to in-frame rearrangements. Some clones are lacking; in checked studies, under half of them reflect an unresolved V gene, and why the rest are absent is not known. For V, J and clone size, that table is used; D and trimming come from the DNA. The sample includes 94,000 or so clones, with 70% to 90% observed a single time. The ten largest clones capture 4.8% of the sample.

The sequenced material came from peripheral blood. This TCR was recovered from a woman older than 75 with active COVID-19.

The base sequence is TGCGCCAGCAGCTTGGCCGCCGGGACAGGCGCCTACGAGCAGTACTTC. Translated, this gives CASSLAAGTGAYEQYF. Here the chain combines TRBV5-1 and TRBJ2-7; 8 bases in the middle match TRBD1. Counted from cysteine to phenylalanine, this CDR3 has 16 amino acids. Kept here is only the CDR3 DNA, which spans 48 bases and is read in frame from base 1. V is trimmed back by 0 bases and J by 2 bases, and the junction contains 7 bases that no gene match accounts for. CDR1 and CDR2 were assigned from the germline V gene as SGHRS and YFSETQ.